This T cell receptor (beta chain) is from a study of Ad26.COV2.S vaccination and SARS-CoV-2 variants. Indicated treatment: around 19 received Ad26.COV2.S at low or high dose, single or two shots; a few received placebo; per-sample allocation not given. The samples date from day 63 after the first vaccine or placebo injection. Measured with immunoSEQ multiplex PCR; TCRdb has only the in-frame clones, and not every one. Of over 200,000 clones detected, approximately 90% appear once; the ten largest clones hold over 8.5%. The material sequenced was peripheral blood, taken in a trial of Ad26.COV2.S vaccine versus placebo. This clonotype originated in a person aged 18-65 years who received the Ad26.COV2.S COVID-19 vaccine or a placebo.

The CDR3 loop is CASSEALLASQEEGQYF. The CDR3 DNA is TGTGCCAGCAGTGAAGCGCTTCTGGCTAGCCAGGAGGAGGGGCAGTACTTC. The chain joins TRBV2 to TRBJ2-7; D may be TRBD2 (6 bases). The CDR3 loop spans 17 amino acids. Germline CDR1 SNHLY, CDR2 FYNNEI. The V gene lost 0 bases and the J gene lost 9 bases, with 24 bases spanning the gap. The variable domain in full, completed from reference TRBV2 and TRBJ2-7, reads EPEVTQTPSHQVTQMGQEVILRCVPISNHLYFYWYRQILGQKVEFLVSFYNNEISEKSEIFDDQFSVERPDGSNFTLKIRSTKLEDSAMYFCASSEALLASQEEGQYFGPGTRLTVT.